The following is a T cell receptor beta chain sequence with its context. Antigen unknown. Treatment specified: around 19 received Ad26.COV2.S at low or high dose, single or two shots; 5 received placebo; per-sample allocation not given. All samples were drawn on day 63, counting from the first vaccine or placebo injection. Germline CDR1 reads MNHEY; CDR2 reads SMNVEV (reference sequence). V gave up 6 bases and J gave up 14 bases, with 26 bases separating them. The CDR3 is 15 amino acids. This table comes from immunoSEQ multiplex PCR, and its TCRdb copy is limited to in-frame clones, with some not included. Of some 340,000 clones in the sample, approximately 86% were seen once. The sample is drawn from a study of Ad26.COV2.S vaccination and SARS-CoV-2 variants. Looking at the study overall: Donor got 5x10^10 or 1x10^11 viral particles of Ad26.COV2.S. Notes on the study in general: Quantification of TCR breadth and depth may have yielded underestimates of total T cell responses.

Source: peripheral blood, taken in a trial of Ad26.COV2.S vaccine versus placebo. The sequence was collected from a person between 18 and 60 years old who received the Ad26.COV2.S COVID-19 vaccine or a placebo. The chain recombines TRBV27 with TRBJ2-1, with no clear D. CDR3 in amino acids: CASSSLRSGPRKEFF. CDR3 nucleotides: TGTGCCAGCAGCTCCCTACGTTCAGGCCCTCGGAAGGAGTTCTTC.